This TCR beta chain was recovered during a study of T cell repertoires in cytomegalovirus infection. Across the whole study: Both CMV infection and a matching HLA type were indicated by public TCR beta signatures. Findings of the study overall: Carriers of CMV plus the relevant HLA were identified by cumulative public TCR beta family frequency. The ex vivo response was dominated by HLA-C-restricted CMV-specific TCR beta clonotypes.

The length of the CDR3 is 15 residues. The V gene's germline CDR1 is SGHVS and CDR2 FQNEAQ. V gave up 7 bases and J gave up 5 bases, with 18 bases separating them. In the case of this clonotype: Its target is not known. This CDR3 is missing its conserved last phenylalanine or tryptophan, likely due to a read error.

TCRdb redid the calling of the reads with MiXCR, one entry per CDR3 protein. The sample shows roughly 230,000 distinct CDR3 sequences, around 12% of them seen only once. This receptor was taken from a human donor in good health (CMV status not recorded). Some clones in this sample may be carry-over from other donors' samples. The rearrangement uses TRBV7-8 and TRBJ2-1; D possibly corresponds to TRBD1 (5 bases). Sequenced input: PBMCs. The CDR3 loop is CASTPLQGINNEQFN. The CDR3 DNA reads as TGTGCCAGCACCCCGTTGCAGGGCATCAACAATGAGCAGTTCAAC.